The 15 T cell receptor beta chains reported below all come from one sample, sequenced in a study of blood T cells in healthy people across ages. Alongside a J-beta primer mix, a sample-barcoded 5' primer served in a second PCR lasting roughly 6 to 12 cycles. TCRdb used MiXCR to reprocess the 5' RACE reads, holding one entry per CDR3 protein. The sample has around 650,000 distinct CDR3 sequences, about a third seen once. Sequencing was carried out using blood. The receptors shown here come from a woman older than 75 in good health.

This clonotype was counted many times. The rearrangement uses TRBV7-6 and TRBJ2-3; D may correspond to TRBD1 or TRBD2 (6 bases each). The CDR3 extends over 14 amino acids. Germline V gene data show CDR1 as SGHVS and CDR2 as FNYEAQ. Trimming left V 1 base short and J 11 bases short, with 16 bases between. DNA of the CDR3: TGTGCCAGCAGCTTAGTGTCCGGGGGCGTCAGGCAGTATTTT. Amino acids: CASSLVSGGVRQYF.

The J gene is TRBJ2-5, the V gene TRBV12-3 or TRBV12-4; the match to TRBD2 covers 9 bases. The trim removed 2 bases at V and 1 base at J, leaving 14 bases unmatched. The length of the CDR3 is 19 residues. Written as DNA, the CDR3 is TGTGCCAGCAGTTTATCTTACTCAGGGCTAGCGGGGACCCAAGAGACCCAGTACTTC. It encodes CASSLSYSGLAGTQETQYF.

This clonotype was counted ten times or more. The chain recombines TRBV15 with TRBJ2-5; TRBD2 matches 7 bases. Per germline, CDR1 LNHNV and CDR2 YYDKDF (reference sequence). V shed 1 base, J shed 5 bases, and the junction held 7 bases outside the gene matches. The CDR3 extends over 15 amino acids. CDR3 DNA sequence: TGTGCCACCAGCAGAGGGTACCTCGGGGGGGAGACCCAGTACTTC. Amino acid sequence: CATSRGYLGGETQYF.

This clonotype was counted many times. The chain uses TRBV20-1 and TRBJ2-1; D is unresolved. The length of the CDR3 is 15 residues. Germline CDR1 reads DFQATT; CDR2 reads SNEGSKA (reference sequence). V was pared by 3 bases and J by 3 bases, with 15 bases between. The CDR3 DNA sequence: TGCAGTGCTAGCCCTGTTGGGGAAGGCTACAATGAGCAGTTCTTC. Residues: CSASPVGEGYNEQFF.

The V call is TRBV5-1, the J call TRBJ2-1; 7 bases map to TRBD2. CDR1 SGHRS and CDR2 YFSETQ come from the germline V gene. Unmatched junction bases numbered 7, after V lost 5 bases and J lost 8 bases. This CDR3 comprises 13 residues. The CDR3: CASRNGLVDEQFF. The CDR3 DNA reads TGCGCCAGCAGAAACGGACTAGTTGATGAGCAGTTCTTC. The full variable domain, its missing parts supplied by reference TRBV5-1 and TRBJ2-1, is KAGVTQTPRYLIKTRGQQVTLSCSPISGHRSVSWYQQTPGQGLQFLFEYFSETQRNKGNFPGRFSGRQFSNSRSEMNVSTLELGDSALYLCASRNGLVDEQFFGPGTRLTVL.

This clonotype was counted at least ten times. The chain is built from TRBV5-1 and TRBJ2-5, with D perhaps TRBD1 (6 bases). The CDR3 has 14 amino acids. V was trimmed by 1 base and J by 2 bases, leaving 9 bases between them. Germline V gene data show CDR1 as SGHRS and CDR2 as YFSETQ. CDR3 region: CASSLFRGQETQYF. The CDR3, as DNA: TGCGCCAGCAGCTTGTTCAGGGGTCAAGAGACCCAGTACTTC. The variable domain in full, with the rest retrieved from reference TRBV5-1 and TRBJ2-5, is KAGVTQTPRYLIKTRGQQVTLSCSPISGHRSVSWYQQTPGQGLQFLFEYFSETQRNKGNFPGRFSGRQFSNSRSEMNVSTLELGDSALYLCASSLFRGQETQYFGPGTRLLVL.

This clonotype was detected a few times. The chain uses TRBV6-5 and TRBJ1-1; tentative D call: TRBD1 (5 bases). V lost 2 bases and J 1 base, leaving 14 bases between the germline ends. This CDR3 is built from 16 residues. The germline CDR1 and CDR2 sequences are MNHEY and SVGAGI. This chain's CDR3 is CASSYQARGRNTEAFF. In nucleotides, the CDR3 is TGTGCCAGCAGTTACCAAGCGAGGGGACGGAACACTGAAGCTTTCTTT.

This clonotype occurred many times. The chain uses TRBV5-1 and TRBJ2-5; a weak D match, TRBD2 (5 bases). There are 15 residues in the CDR3. Germline V lookup: CDR1 SGHRS, CDR2 YFSETQ. Trimming shortened V by 2 bases and J by 4 bases, and 15 bases separated the two germline ends. The CDR3 nucleotides read TGCGCCAGCAGCTTAAGGCCATCGGCGGGAGAGACCCAGTACTTC. This gives the protein CASSLRPSAGETQYF.

The chain recombines TRBV7-3 with TRBJ2-1; possibly TRBD1 for D (6 bases). CDR1 and CDR2 from the germline V gene are SGHTA and FQGTGA. Trimming cost V 4 bases and J 8 bases, with 15 bases left between them. CDR3 length: 14 residues. The CDR3 nucleotides are TGTGCCAGCAGCTCAGAATCAGGGGACGATGAGCAGTTCTTC. Amino acid sequence: CASSSESGDDEQFF.

This clonotype occurred a few times. This CDR3 reads CASSPSTGEGSPQHF. The CDR3 nucleotides read TGTGCCAGCAGTCCTTCGACAGGGGAAGGCTCGCCCCAGCATTTT. The V call is TRBV28, the J call TRBJ1-5, with 8 bases identical to TRBD1. The junction had 12 bases not matched to a gene; V was cut back by 5 bases and J by 9 bases. CDR1 and CDR2 (germline): MDHEN, SYDVKM. This CDR3 is 15 amino acids long. The full variable domain, completed using reference TRBV28 and TRBJ1-5, is DVKVTQSSRYLVKRTGEKVFLECVQDMDHENMFWYRQDPGLGLRLIYFSYDVKMKEKGDIPEGYSVSREKKERFSLILESASTNQTSMYLCASSPSTGEGSPQHFGDGTRLSIL.

This clonotype was recorded at least ten times. The chain joins TRBV20-1 to TRBJ2-5, with D tentatively TRBD1 (6 bases). Germline V gives CDR1 DFQATT, CDR2 SNEGSKA (reference sequence). The CDR3 is 14 amino acids. V was shortened by 8 bases and J by 2 bases, with 18 bases between the two germline ends. Written as DNA, the CDR3 is TGCAGTTCTGCTCCGGGACACTTTCAAGAGACCCAGTACTTC. It specifies CSSAPGHFQETQYF.

This clonotype turned up a few times. A much larger clone lies one base from this, so it may be a read error. The chain combines TRBV24-1 with TRBJ2-3; 7 bases are a match to TRBD1. Germline V lookup: CDR1 KGHDR, CDR2 SFDVKD. This CDR3 comprises 16 residues. V shed 5 bases and J 7 bases; nucleotides not matched to a gene: 14. The CDR3 protein is CATSGPGQLAGYTQYF. As DNA, the CDR3 is TGTGCCACCAGTGGTCCGGGACAGTTGGCTGGATATACGCAGTATTTT.

This clonotype was seen a few times. Possible read error: a much larger clone is one base away. The V and J genes are TRBV6-5 and TRBJ2-4, with a weak D call TRBD2 (5 bases). Gene TRBJ2-7 matches the end of the DNA better, so the J call may be wrong. The CDR3 consists of 14 residues. Germline V gene data show CDR1 as MNHEY and CDR2 as SVGAGI. The CDR3 bases are TGTGCCAGCCAGGATAGCGTCCCTGCCTACGAGCAGTACTTC. Protein sequence: CASQDSVPAYEQYF.

This clonotype was counted between two and nine times. This chain links TRBV20-1 with TRBJ1-1; 12 bases match TRBD1. Germline lookup yields CDR1 DFQATT and CDR2 SNEGSKA (reference sequence). This CDR3 region has 13 residues. With V trimmed by 6 bases and J by 7 bases, 6 bases remained unmatched. CDR3 nucleotides: TGCAGTGCGGGACAGGGGGCATCGGTTGAAGCTTTCTTT. It is translated as CSAGQGASVEAFF.

The chain recombines TRBV20-1 with TRBJ1-2; no definite D call. CDR3 size: 13 residues. V lost 5 bases and J 4 bases, leaving 14 bases between the germline ends. CDR1 and CDR2 (germline): DFQATT, SNEGSKA (reference sequence). CDR3 residues: CSAPLQEGYGYTF. The CDR3 DNA follows: TGCAGTGCTCCACTTCAGGAAGGCTATGGCTACACCTTC.